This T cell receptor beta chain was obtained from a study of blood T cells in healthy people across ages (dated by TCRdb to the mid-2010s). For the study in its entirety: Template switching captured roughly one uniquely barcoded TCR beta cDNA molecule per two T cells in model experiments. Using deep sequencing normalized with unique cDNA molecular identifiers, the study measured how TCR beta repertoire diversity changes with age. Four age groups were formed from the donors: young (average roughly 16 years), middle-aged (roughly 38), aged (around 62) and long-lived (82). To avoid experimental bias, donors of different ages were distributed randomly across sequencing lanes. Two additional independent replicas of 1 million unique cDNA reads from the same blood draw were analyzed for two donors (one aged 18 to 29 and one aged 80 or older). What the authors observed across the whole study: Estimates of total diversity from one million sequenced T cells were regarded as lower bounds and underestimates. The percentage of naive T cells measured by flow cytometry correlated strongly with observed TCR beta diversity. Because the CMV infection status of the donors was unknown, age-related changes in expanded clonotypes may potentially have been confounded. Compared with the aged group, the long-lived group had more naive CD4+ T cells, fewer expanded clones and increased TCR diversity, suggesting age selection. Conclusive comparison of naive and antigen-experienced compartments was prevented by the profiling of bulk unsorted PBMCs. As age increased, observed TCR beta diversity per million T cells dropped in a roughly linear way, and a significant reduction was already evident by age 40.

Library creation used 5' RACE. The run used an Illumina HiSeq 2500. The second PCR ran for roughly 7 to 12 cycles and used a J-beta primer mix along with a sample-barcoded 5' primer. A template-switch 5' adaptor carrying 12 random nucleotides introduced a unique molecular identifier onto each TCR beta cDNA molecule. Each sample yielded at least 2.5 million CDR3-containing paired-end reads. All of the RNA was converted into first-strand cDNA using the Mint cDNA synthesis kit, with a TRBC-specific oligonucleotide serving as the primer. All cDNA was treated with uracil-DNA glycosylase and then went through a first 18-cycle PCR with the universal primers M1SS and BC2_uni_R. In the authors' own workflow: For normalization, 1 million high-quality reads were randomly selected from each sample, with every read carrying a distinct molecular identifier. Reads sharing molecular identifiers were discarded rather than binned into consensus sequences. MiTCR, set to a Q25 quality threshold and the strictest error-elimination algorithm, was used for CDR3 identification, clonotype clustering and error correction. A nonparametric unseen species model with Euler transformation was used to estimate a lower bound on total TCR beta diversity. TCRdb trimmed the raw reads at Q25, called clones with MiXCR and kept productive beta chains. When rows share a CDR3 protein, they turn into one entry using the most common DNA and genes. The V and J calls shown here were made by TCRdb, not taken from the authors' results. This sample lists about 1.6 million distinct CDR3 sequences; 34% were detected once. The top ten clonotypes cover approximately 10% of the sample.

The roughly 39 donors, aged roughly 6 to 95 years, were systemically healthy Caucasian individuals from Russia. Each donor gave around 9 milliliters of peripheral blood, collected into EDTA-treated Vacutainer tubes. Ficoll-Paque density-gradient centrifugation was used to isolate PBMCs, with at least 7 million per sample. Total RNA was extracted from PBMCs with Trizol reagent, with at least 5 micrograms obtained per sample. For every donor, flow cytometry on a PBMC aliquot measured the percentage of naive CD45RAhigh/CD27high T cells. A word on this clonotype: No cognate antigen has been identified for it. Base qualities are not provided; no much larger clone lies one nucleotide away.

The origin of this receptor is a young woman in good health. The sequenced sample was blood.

The CDR3 loop reads CSARALLAGPERPYEQYF. The nucleotide sequence reads as follows: TGCAGTGCTAGAGCCTTACTAGCGGGCCCAGAGAGACCCTACGAGCAGTACTTC. The rearrangement combines TRBV20-1 with TRBJ2-7, with TRBD2 matching 9 junction bases. Including cysteine and phenylalanine, the CDR3 has 18 amino acids. The read is trimmed to its CDR3 DNA, 54 bases read in frame from base 1. Trimming takes 1 base off V and 2 bases off J; junction bases not matched to a gene: 15. CDR1 and CDR2 were assigned from the germline V gene (reference sequence) as DFQATT and SNEGSKA.